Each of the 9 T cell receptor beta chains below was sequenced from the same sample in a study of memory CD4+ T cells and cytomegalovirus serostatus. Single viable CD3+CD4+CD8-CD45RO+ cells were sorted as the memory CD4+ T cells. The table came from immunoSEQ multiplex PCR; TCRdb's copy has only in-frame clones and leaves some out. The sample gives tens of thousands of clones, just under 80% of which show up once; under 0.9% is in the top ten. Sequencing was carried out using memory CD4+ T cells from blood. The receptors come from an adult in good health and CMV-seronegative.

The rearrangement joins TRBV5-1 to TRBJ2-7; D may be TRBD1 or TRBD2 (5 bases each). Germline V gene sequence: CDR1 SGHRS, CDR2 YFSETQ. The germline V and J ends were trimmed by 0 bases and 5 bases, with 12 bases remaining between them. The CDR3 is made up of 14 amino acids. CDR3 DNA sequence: TGCGCCAGCAGCTTGGTTGGGGGTCGGGACGAGCAGTACTTC. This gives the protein CASSLVGGRDEQYF.

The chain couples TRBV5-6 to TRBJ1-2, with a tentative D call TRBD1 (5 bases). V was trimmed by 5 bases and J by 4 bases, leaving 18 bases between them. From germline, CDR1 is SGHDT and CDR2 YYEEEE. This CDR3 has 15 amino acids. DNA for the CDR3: TGTGCCAGCAGTTTTGGTGTCAGGGACGGCTATGGCTACACCTTC. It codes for CASSFGVRDGYGYTF.

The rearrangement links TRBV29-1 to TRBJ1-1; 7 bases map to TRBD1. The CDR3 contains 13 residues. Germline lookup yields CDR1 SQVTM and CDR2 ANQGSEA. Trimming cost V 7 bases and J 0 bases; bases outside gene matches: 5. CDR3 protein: CSAKGQMNTEAFF. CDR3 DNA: TGCAGCGCCAAGGGACAGATGAACACTGAAGCTTTCTTT.

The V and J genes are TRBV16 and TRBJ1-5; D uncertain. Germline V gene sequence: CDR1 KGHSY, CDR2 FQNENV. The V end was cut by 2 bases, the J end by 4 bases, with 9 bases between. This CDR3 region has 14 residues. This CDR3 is CASSQLTINQPQHF. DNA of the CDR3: TGTGCCAGCAGCCAACTTACTATTAATCAGCCCCAGCATTTT. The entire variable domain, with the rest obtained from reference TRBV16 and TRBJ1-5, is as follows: GEEVAQTPKHLVRGEGQKAKLYCAPIKGHSYVFWYQQVLKNEFKFLISFQNENVFDETGMPKERFSAKCLPNSPCSLEIQATKLEDSAVYFCASSQLTINQPQHFGDGTRLSIL.

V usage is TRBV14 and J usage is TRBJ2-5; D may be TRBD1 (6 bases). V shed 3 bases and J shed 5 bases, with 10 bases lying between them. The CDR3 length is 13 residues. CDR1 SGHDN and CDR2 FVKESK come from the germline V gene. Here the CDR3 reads CASSQGHWETQYF. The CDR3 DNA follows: TGTGCCAGCAGCCAGGGACATTGGGAGACCCAGTACTTC.

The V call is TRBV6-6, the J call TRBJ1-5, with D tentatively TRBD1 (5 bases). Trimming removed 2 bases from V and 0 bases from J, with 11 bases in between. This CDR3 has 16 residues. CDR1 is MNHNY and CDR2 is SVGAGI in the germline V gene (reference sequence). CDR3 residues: CASSYAGGTSNQPQHF. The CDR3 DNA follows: TGTGCCAGCAGTTACGCGGGGGGAACTAGCAATCAGCCCCAGCATTTT.

This CDR3 reads CASTPGQRTYEQYF. The CDR3 DNA reads as TGTGCCAGTACCCCGGGACAGCGCACCTACGAGCAGTACTTC. This chain connects TRBV19 to TRBJ2-7, with TRBD1 matching 7 bases. The trim removed 7 bases at V and 2 bases at J, leaving 8 bases unmatched. There are 14 residues in the CDR3. The germline gives CDR1 LNHDA, CDR2 SQIVND (reference sequence).

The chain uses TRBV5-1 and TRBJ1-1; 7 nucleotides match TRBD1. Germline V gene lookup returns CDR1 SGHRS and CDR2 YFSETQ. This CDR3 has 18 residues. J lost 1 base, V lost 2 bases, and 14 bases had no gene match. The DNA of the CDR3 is TGCGCCAGCAGCTTAATAGGCCGACAGGGATCGGGGAACACTGAAGCTTTCTTT. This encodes CASSLIGRQGSGNTEAFF.

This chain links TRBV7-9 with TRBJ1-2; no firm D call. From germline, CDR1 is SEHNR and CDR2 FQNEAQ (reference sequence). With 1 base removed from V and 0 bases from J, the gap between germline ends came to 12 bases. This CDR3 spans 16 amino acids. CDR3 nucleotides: TGTGCCAGCAGCTTAGACAGTTCAAAAACTAACTATGGCTACACCTTC. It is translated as CASSLDSSKTNYGYTF.